This TCR beta chain was sequenced for a study of cytomegalovirus exposure and HLA in healthy donors. Background on the study: Most donors, about 82% of more than 300 genotyped, fell in the Caucasian-associated ancestry cluster.

Comment on this clone: Its target is unknown.

The PCR made use of 60 Vbeta and 13 Jbeta primers. The table came from immunoSEQ multiplex PCR; TCRdb's copy has only in-frame clones and leaves some out. The sample holds over 100,000 clones; around three quarters are singletons and the top ten take 2.5% to 3.5%. Notes on the study in general: A missense DCLRE1C variant was associated with V- and J-gene trimming of TCR beta chains in a later analysis, and an independent cohort replicated the association.

This clonotype was sampled from a woman in her twenties or thirties in good health and CMV-seropositive. Sequenced input: PBMCs.

The DNA for the CDR3 is TGCGCCAGCAGCTTGGAGCAGGGCCCCTATGGCTACACCTTC. Translation: CASSLEQGPYGYTF. The genes are TRBV5-1 and TRBJ1-2; weak D call: TRBD1 (5 bases). Germline loops: CDR1 SGHRS, CDR2 YFSETQ. The V gene lost 0 bases and the J gene lost 4 bases, with 10 bases spanning the gap. The CDR3 is made up of 14 amino acids.